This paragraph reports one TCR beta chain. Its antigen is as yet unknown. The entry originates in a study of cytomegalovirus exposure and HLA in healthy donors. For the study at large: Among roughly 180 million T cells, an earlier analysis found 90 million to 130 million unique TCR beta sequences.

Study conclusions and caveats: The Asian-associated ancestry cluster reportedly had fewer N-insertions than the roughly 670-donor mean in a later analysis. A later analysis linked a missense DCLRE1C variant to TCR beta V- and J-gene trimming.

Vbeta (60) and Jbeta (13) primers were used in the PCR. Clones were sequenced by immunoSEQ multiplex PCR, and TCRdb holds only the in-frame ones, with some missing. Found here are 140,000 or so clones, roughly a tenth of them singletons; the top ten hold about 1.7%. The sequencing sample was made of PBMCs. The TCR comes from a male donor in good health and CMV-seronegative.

The CDR3 nucleotides are TGTGCCAGCCGGGGTCCCGGGACAGGGTTGGGTGAAAAACTGTTTTTT. Protein: CASRGPGTGLGEKLFF. The J gene is TRBJ1-4, the V gene TRBV2; 9 nucleotides align to TRBD1. The germline CDR1 and CDR2 sequences are SNHLY and FYNNEI. Trimming took 8 bases from V and 7 from J; bases not matched to a gene: 14. The CDR3 loop spans 16 amino acids.